The present entry profiles one T cell receptor beta chain with its context. Its antigen remains unknown. These data belong to a study of shared clonotypes between healthy human individuals. Whole-study results and caveats: Sampling was confined to blood; repertoires within tissues likely differ. Genetic and exposure-history diversity was limited by the few donors. Generation of non-shared clonotypes was less probable than generation of clonotypes shared by all four donors.

Germline CDR1 is MNHEY and CDR2 is SMNVEV (reference sequence). Trimming cost V 4 bases and J 5 bases; bases outside gene matches: 5. The CDR3 length is 15 residues. The table came from immunoSEQ multiplex PCR; TCRdb's copy has only in-frame clones and leaves some out. The sample has around 560,000 clones, 90% to 95% seen once. Selected positively for CCR7 and CD45RO-negative, naive CD8 cells excluded terminally differentiated effector memory CD45RA+ cells. Caucasian adults living in Nashville, Tennessee, provided all samples. V gene TRBV27 combines with J gene TRBJ1-4, with 9 bases that match TRBD1. The sample was naive CD8+ T cells sorted from blood. The sequence was obtained from a woman in her 30s in good health. Here the CDR3 reads CASSYGGTGNEKLFF. CDR3 sequence (DNA): TGTGCCAGCAGTTATGGCGGGACAGGGAATGAAAAACTGTTTTTT.